The source of this TCR beta chain is a study of identical twins. This clonotype has a handful of counts. Its antigen is still unknown. The CDR3 spans 12 residues. V shed 5 bases and J shed 10 bases, with 14 bases lying between them. General study findings and limits: Alpha sequences that were out-of-frame and twin-shared showed an excess of low generation probability. Conclusions were drawn cross-sectionally by statistical analysis, without following the same donors.

Each CDR3 protein is one row after TCRdb ran MiXCR on the 5' RACE reads. The sample lists around 1.7 million distinct CDR3 sequences, 32% seen once, with 0.27% in the top ten. The sample was cord blood. The rearrangement uses TRBV12-3 or TRBV12-4 and TRBJ1-2; D is perhaps TRBD1 (5 bases). This sequence was found in a newborn girl in good health. The CDR3 reads CASSPRGPYYTF. DNA of the CDR3: TGTGCCAGCAGTCCCCGGGGCCCTTACTACACCTTC.